This T cell receptor (beta chain) originates from a study of cytomegalovirus exposure and HLA in healthy donors. Findings of the study overall: When presence/absence was analysed, sequencing depth was taken to be roughly uniform across donors.

The germline CDR1 and CDR2 sequences are PRHDT and FYEKMQ (reference sequence). The CDR3 is made up of 12 amino acids. The V and J ends lost 1 base and 15 bases, in that order; junction bases with no gene match: 3. 60 Vbeta and 13 Jbeta primers were used in PCR. Method: immunoSEQ multiplex PCR; TCRdb's copy keeps in-frame clones and lacks some. The sample has some 110,000 clones; about 74% are singletons. As to this clone: Its matching antigen is unknown.

The material sequenced was PBMCs. This sequence was found in a woman in her forties or fifties in good health and CMV-seropositive. The chain recombines TRBV13 with TRBJ2-1, with 10 bases aligning to TRBD2. The CDR3 region is CASSLERGGLFF. The CDR3 nucleotides read TGTGCCAGCAGCTTAGAGCGGGGGGGCTTGTTCTTC. The variable domain in full, completed from reference TRBV13 and TRBJ2-1, reads AAGVIQSPRHLIKEKRETATLKCYPIPRHDTVYWYQQGPGQDPQFLISFYEKMQSDKGSIPDRFSAQQFSDYHSELNMSSLELGDSALYFCASSLERGGLFFGPGTRLTVL.